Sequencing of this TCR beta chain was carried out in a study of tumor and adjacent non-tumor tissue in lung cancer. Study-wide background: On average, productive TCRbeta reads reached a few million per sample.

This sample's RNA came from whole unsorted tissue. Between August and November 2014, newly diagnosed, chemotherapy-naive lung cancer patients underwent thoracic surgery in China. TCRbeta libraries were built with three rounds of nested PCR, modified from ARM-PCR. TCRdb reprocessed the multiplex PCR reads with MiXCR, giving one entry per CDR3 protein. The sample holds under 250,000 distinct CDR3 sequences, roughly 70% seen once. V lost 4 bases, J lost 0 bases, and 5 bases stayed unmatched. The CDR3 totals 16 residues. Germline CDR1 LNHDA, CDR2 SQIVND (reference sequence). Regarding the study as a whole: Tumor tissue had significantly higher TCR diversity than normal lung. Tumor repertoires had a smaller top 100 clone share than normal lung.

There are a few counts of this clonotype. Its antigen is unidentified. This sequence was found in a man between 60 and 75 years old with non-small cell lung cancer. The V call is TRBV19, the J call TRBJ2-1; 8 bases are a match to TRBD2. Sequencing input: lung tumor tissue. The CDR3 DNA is TGTGCCAGTAGTAGGCAAAGCGGGGGCTCCTACAATGAGCAGTTCTTC. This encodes CASSRQSGGSYNEQFF.